This paragraph covers one T cell receptor beta chain sequence. Some clones are missing from TCRdb's copy, which holds only in-frame ones; the method was immunoSEQ multiplex PCR. Here the sample spans approximately 350,000 clones, around four fifths being singletons. These data belong to a study of blood T cell repertoires in COVID-19. Germline CDR1 and CDR2: SGHRS and YFSETQ. CDR3 length: 14 residues. V was cut by 5 bases and J by 4 bases, with 14 bases left in between. Sequencing input: PBMCs or T cells enriched from blood (not recorded which). This chain uses TRBV5-1 with TRBJ2-3; D is possibly TRBD1 (5 bases). This clonotype originated in a woman in her fifties or sixties who had recovered from COVID-19. CDR3 loop: CASRWGNGADTQYF. For the CDR3, the DNA is TGCGCCAGCAGATGGGGCAACGGCGCAGATACGCAGTATTTT. The full variable domain, its missing parts supplied by reference TRBV5-1 and TRBJ2-3, is KAGVTQTPRYLIKTRGQQVTLSCSPISGHRSVSWYQQTPGQGLQFLFEYFSETQRNKGNFPGRFSGRQFSNSRSEMNVSTLELGDSALYLCASRWGNGADTQYFGPGTRLTVL.